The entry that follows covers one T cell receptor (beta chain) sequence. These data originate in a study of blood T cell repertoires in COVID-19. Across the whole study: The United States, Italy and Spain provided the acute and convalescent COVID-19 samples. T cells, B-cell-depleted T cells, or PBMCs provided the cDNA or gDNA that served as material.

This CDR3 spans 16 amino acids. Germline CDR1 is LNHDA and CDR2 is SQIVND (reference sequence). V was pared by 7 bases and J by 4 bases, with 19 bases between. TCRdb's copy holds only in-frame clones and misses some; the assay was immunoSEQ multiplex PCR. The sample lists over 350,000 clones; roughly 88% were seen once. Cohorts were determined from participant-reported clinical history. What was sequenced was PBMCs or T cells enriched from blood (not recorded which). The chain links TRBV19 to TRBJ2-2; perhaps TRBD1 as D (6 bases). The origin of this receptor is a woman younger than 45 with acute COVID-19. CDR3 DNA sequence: TGTGCCAGTATAAGAGTGTCAGGGGTGGCCACCGGGGAGCTGTTTTTT. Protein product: CASIRVSGVATGELFF.